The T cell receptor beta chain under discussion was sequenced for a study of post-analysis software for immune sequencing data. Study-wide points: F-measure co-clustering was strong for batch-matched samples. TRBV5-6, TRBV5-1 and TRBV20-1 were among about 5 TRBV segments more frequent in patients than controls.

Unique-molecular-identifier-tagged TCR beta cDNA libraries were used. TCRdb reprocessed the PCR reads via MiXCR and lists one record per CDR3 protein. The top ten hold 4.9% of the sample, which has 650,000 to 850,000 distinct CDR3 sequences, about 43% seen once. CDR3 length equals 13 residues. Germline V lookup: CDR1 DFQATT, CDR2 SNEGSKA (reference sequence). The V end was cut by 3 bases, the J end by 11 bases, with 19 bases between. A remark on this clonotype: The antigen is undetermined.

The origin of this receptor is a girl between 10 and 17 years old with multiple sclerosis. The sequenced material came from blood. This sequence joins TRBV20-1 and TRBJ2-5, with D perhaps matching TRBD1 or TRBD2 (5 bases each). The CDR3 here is CSARALVLGEQYF. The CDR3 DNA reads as TGCAGTGCTAGGGCCCTAGTCCTAGGGGAGCAGTACTTC.